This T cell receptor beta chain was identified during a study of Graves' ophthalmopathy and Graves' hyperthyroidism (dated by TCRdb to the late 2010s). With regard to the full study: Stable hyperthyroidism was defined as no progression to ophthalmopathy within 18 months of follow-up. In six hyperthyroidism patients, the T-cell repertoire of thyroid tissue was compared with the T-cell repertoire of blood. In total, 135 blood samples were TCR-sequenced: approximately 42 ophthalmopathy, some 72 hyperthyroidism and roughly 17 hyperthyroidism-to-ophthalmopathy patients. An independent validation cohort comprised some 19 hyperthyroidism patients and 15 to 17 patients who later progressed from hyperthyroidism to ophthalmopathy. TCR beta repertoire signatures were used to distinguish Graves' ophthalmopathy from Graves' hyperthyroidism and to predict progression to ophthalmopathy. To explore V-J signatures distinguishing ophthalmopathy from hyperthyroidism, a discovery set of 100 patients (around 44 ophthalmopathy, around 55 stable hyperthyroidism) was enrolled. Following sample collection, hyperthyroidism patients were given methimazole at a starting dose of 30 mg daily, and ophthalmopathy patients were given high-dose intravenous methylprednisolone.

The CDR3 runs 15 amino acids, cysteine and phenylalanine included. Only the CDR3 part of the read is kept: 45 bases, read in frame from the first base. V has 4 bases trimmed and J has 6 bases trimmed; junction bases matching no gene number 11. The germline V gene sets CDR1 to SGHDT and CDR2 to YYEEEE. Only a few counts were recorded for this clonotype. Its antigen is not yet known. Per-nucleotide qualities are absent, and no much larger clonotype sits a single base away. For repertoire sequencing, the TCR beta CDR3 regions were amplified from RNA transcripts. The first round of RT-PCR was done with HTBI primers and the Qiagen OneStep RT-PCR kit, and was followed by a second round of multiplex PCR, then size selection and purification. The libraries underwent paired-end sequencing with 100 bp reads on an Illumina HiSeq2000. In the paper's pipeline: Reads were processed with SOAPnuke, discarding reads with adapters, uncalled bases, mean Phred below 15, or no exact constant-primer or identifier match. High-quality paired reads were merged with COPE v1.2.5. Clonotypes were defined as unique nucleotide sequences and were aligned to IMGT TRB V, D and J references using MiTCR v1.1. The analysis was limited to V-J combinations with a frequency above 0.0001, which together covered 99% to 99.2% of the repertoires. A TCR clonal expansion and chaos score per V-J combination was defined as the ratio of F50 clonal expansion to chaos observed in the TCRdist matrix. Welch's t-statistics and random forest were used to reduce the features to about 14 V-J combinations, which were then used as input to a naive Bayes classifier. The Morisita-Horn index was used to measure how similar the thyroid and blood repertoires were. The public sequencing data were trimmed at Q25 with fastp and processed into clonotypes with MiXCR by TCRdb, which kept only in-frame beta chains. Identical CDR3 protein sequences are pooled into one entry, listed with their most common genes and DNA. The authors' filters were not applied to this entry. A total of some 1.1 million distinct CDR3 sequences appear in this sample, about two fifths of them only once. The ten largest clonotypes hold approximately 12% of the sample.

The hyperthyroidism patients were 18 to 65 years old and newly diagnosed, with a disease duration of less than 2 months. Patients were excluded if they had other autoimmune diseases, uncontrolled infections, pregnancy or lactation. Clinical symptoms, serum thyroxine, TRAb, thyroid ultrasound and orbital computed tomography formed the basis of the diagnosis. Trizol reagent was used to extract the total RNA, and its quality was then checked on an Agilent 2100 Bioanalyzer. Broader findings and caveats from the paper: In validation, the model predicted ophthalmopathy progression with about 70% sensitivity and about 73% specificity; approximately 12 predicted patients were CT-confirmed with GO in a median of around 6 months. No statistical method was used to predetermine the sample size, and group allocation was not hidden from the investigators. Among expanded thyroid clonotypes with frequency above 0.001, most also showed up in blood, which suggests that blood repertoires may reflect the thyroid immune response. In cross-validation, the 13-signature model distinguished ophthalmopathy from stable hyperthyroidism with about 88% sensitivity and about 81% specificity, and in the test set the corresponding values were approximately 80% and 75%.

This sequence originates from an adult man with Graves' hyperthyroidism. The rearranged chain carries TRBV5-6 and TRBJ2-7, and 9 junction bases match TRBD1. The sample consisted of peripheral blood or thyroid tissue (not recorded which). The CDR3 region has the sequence CASSPDRGGTREQYF. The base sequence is TGTGCCAGCAGCCCGGACAGGGGAGGGACTCGCGAGCAGTACTTC. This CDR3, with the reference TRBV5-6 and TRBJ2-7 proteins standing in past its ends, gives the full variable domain DAGVTQSPTHLIKTRGQQVTLRCSPKSGHDTVSWYQQALGQGPQFIFQYYEEEERQRGNFPDRFSGHQFPNYSSELNVNALLLGDSALYLCASSPDRGGTREQYFGPGTRLTVT.